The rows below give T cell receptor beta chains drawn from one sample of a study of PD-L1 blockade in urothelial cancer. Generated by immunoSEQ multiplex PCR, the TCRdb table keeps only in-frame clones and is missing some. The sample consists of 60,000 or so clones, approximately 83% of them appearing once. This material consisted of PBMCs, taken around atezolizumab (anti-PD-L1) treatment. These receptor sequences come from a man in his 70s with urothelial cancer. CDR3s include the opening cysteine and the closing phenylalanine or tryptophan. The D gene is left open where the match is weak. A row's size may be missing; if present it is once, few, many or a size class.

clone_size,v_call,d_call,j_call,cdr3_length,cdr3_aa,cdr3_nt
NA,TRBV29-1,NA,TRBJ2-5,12,CSGGSLQETQYF,TGCAGCGGTGGGTCACTACAAGAGACCCAGTACTTC
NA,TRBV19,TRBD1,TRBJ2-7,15,CASSLGQGRGYEQYF,TGTGCCAGTAGCCTGGGACAGGGGAGAGGCTACGAGCAGTACTTC
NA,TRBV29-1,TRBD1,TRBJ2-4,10,CSVPGTGGEF,TGCAGCGTTCCCGGGACAGGGGGGGAGTTC
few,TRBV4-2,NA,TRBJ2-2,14,CASSPLEGTGELFF,TGTGCCAGCAGCCCACTGGAGGGTACCGGGGAGCTGTTTTTT
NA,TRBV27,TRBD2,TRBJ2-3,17,CASSLRVAGGLSDTQYF,TGTGCCAGCAGTTTACGGGTAGCGGGAGGGCTATCAGATACGCAGTATTTT
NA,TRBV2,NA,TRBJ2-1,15,CASKGVWSSYNEQFF,TGTGCCAGCAAAGGGGTGTGGAGCTCCTACAATGAGCAGTTCTTC
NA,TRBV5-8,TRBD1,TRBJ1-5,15,CASSLPGQLNQPQHF,TGTGCCAGCAGCCTACCGGGACAGCTCAATCAGCCCCAGCATTTT
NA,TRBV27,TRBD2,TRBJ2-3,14,CASRRGGDTDTQYF,TGTGCCAGCAGGCGGGGAGGGGACACAGATACGCAGTATTTT
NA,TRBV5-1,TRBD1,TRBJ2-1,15,CASSLEGQTYNEQFF,TGCGCCAGCAGCTTGGAGGGACAGACTTACAATGAGCAGTTCTTC
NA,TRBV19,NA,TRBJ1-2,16,CASTPNGAGKNYGYTF,TGTGCCAGTACCCCGAATGGGGCAGGGAAGAACTATGGCTACACCTTC
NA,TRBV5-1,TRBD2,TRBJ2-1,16,CASSQGLAGDIDEQFF,TGCGCCAGCAGCCAGGGACTAGCGGGAGATATCGATGAGCAGTTCTTC
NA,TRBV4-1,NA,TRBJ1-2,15,CASSQAGGQNYGYTF,TGCGCCAGCAGCCAAGCTGGGGGACAAAACTATGGCTACACCTTC
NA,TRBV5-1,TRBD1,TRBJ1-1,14,CASSLTTGGTEAFF,TGCGCCAGCAGCTTGACGACAGGGGGCACTGAAGCTTTCTTT
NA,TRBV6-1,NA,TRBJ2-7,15,CASRGNPGTYSEQYF,TGTGCCAGCAGGGGCAACCCCGGGACATACAGCGAGCAGTACTTC
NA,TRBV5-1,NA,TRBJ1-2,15,CASSEAGAGNYGYTF,TGCGCCAGCAGCGAGGCTGGGGCGGGGAACTATGGCTACACCTTC
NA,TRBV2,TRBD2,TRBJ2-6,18,CASSPLAGPSSGANVLTF,TGTGCCAGCAGTCCCCTAGCGGGACCAAGCTCTGGGGCCAACGTCCTGACTTTC
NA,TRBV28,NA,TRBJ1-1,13,CASSSSGRILAFF,TGTGCCAGCAGTTCCTCGGGGAGAATTCTAGCTTTCTTT
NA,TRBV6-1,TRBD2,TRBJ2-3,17,CASSEDPLGGRAGYAYF,TGTGCCAGCAGTGAAGACCCTCTTGGCGGGAGGGCCGGATACGCGTATTTT
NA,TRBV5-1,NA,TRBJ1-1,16,CASSLAGVGARTEAFF,TGCGCCAGCAGCTTGGCCGGGGTGGGGGCGCGAACTGAAGCTTTCTTT
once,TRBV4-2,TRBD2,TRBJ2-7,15,CASSQGLAGNYEQYF,TGTGCCAGCAGCCAAGGACTAGCGGGTAACTACGAGCAGTACTTC
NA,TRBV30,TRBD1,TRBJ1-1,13,CAWSVQWTGVAFF,TGTGCCTGGAGTGTACAATGGACAGGGGTAGCTTTCTTT
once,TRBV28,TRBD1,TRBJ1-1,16,CASSPQTGTGNPEAFF,TGTGCCAGCAGTCCCCAAACCGGGACAGGGAACCCTGAAGCTTTCTTT
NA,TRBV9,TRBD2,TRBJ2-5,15,CASSPGTRNSETQYF,TGTGCCAGCAGCCCCGGGACTAGAAATTCTGAGACCCAGTACTTC
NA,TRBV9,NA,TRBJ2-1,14,CASSVGISEEGQFF,TGTGCCAGCAGCGTAGGTATTTCCGAAGAGGGGCAGTTCTTC
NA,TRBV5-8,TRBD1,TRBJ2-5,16,CASTAGTGGLSETQYF,TGTGCCAGCACAGCCGGGACAGGGGGCTTGAGCGAGACCCAGTACTTC
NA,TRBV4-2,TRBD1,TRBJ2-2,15,CASSRPGQRTGELFF,TGTGCCAGCAGCCGCCCGGGACAGAGAACCGGGGAGCTGTTTTTT
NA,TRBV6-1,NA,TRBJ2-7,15,CASSERDSAAYEQYF,TGTGCCAGCAGTGAACGTGACAGTGCAGCCTACGAGCAGTACTTC
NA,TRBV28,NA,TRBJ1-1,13,CASSLRRLTEAFF,TGTGCCAGCAGTTTACGGCGGCTCACTGAAGCTTTCTTT
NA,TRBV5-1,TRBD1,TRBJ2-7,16,CASSKEPGQGRYEQYF,TGCGCCAGCAGCAAAGAGCCGGGACAGGGGCGCTACGAGCAGTACTTC
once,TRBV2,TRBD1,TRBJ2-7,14,CASILAGGIYEQYF,TGTGCCAGCATTCTGGCAGGGGGTATTTACGAGCAGTACTTC
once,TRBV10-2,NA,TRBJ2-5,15,CASSEGGTYQETQYF,TGCGCCAGCAGTGAGGGGGGGACGTACCAAGAGACCCAGTACTTC
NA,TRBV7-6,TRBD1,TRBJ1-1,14,CASSLSSQGAEAFF,TGTGCCAGCAGCTTAAGTTCGCAGGGGGCTGAAGCTTTCTTT
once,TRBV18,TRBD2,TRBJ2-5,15,CASSMSGSSGETQYF,TGTGCCAGCTCAATGAGCGGGAGTTCTGGAGAGACCCAGTACTTC
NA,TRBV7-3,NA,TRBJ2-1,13,CASSPTRSNEQFF,TGTGCCAGCAGCCCGACTAGGAGCAATGAGCAGTTCTTC
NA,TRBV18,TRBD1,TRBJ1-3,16,CASSQGQASSGNTIYF,TGTGCCAGCTCACAAGGACAGGCCTCCTCTGGAAACACCATATATTTT
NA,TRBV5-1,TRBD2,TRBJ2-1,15,CASSWTSGSGKEQFF,TGCGCCAGCAGCTGGACTAGCGGCAGCGGAAAGGAGCAGTTCTTC
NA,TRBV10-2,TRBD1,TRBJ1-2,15,CASSEQGEGSYGYTF,TGCGCCAGCAGTGAACAGGGGGAGGGTAGCTATGGCTACACCTTC
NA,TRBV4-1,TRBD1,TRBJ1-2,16,CASSQAGGGDDYGYTF,TGCGCCAGCAGCCAGGCGGGAGGGGGCGACGACTATGGCTACACCTTC
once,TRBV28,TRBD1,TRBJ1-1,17,CASSSPGQGRPNTEAFF,TGTGCCAGCAGTTCCCCGGGACAGGGGCGGCCGAACACTGAAGCTTTCTTT
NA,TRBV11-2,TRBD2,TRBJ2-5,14,CASSIAGLAETQYF,TGTGCCAGCAGCATCGCGGGACTAGCGGAGACCCAGTACTTC